This paragraph reports one TCR beta chain. This CDR3 comprises 14 residues. The V gene lost 3 bases and the J gene lost 3 bases, with 8 bases spanning the gap. Germline lookup yields CDR1 WNHNN and CDR2 SYGVQD (reference sequence). This record comes from a study of blood T cell repertoires in COVID-19. On the study more broadly: Samples of COVID-19 (acute and convalescent) were obtained from the United States, Italy and Spain. Sources were T cells, B-cell-depleted T cells, or PBMCs; the material itself was cDNA or gDNA.

Generated by immunoSEQ multiplex PCR, the TCRdb table keeps only in-frame clones and is missing some. Of some 200,000 clones in the sample, roughly 84% are singletons; the top ten hold roughly 2.6%. The chain is built from TRBV10-1 and TRBJ2-2; possibly TRBD2 for D (5 bases). This clonotype originated in a human donor with acute or convalescent COVID-19. The donor label of this sample is uncertain. The source material was peripheral blood. The CDR3 loop reads CASSEWRDTGELFF. The DNA of the CDR3 is TGCGCCAGCAGTGAATGGCGGGACACCGGGGAGCTGTTTTTT.